The following is a T cell receptor (beta chain) sequence with its context. Using immunoSEQ multiplex PCR, the repertoire was profiled, and TCRdb retains in-frame clones only, with some absent. Among about 15,000 clones listed, approximately 90% were seen once. The treatment here: preoperative locoregional IRX-2 cytokine immunotherapy. This phase Ib study tested locoregional IRX-2 cytokine immunotherapy given before surgery. The data were taken from a study of preoperative IRX-2 immunotherapy in early breast cancer. The germline CDR1 and CDR2 sequences are SNHLY and FYNNEI. This CDR3 region has 13 residues. V lost 5 bases and J lost 4, with 11 bases in between.

Sample acquisition took place from a patient treated with IRX-2 immunotherapy. The chain links TRBV2 to TRBJ1-1, with a weak D call TRBD1 (5 bases). This TCR was sampled from a human donor with breast cancer. CDR3 amino acids: CASSKSGGTEAFF. The CDR3 region has the DNA TGTGCCAGCAGTAAATCGGGGGGCACTGAAGCTTTCTTT.